This T cell receptor (beta chain) was sequenced for a study of blood T cell repertoires in COVID-19. As for the study in general: Material from acute and convalescent COVID-19 was sourced from the United States, Italy and Spain. From T cells, B-cell-depleted T cells, or PBMCs came the material, which was cDNA or gDNA.

Trimming took 6 bases from V and 2 from J, leaving 14 bases between them. The CDR3 is made up of 13 amino acids. Germline CDR1 is GTSNPN and CDR2 is SVGIG (reference sequence). In the authors' workflow: Estimated nucleated cell counts came from reference gene primer amplification. Sequencing used immunoSEQ multiplex PCR; TCRdb keeps in-frame clones, though not all of them. V and J calls plus clone size are reproduced from that table; the DNA served to infer D and trimming. The table has 200,000 to 250,000 clones, approximately 85% seen once; the top ten hold roughly 8.2%. Seattle researchers signed up patients amid active infection and tracked them longitudinally.

Sequenced sample: peripheral blood. This sequence originates from an elderly woman with COVID-19, enrolled during active disease. The chain combines TRBV30 with TRBJ2-7; D possibly corresponds to TRBD1 (6 bases). The CDR3 coding sequence is TGTGCCTGTGACAGGAGCAACACCTACGAGCAGTACTTC. This translates into CACDRSNTYEQYF.